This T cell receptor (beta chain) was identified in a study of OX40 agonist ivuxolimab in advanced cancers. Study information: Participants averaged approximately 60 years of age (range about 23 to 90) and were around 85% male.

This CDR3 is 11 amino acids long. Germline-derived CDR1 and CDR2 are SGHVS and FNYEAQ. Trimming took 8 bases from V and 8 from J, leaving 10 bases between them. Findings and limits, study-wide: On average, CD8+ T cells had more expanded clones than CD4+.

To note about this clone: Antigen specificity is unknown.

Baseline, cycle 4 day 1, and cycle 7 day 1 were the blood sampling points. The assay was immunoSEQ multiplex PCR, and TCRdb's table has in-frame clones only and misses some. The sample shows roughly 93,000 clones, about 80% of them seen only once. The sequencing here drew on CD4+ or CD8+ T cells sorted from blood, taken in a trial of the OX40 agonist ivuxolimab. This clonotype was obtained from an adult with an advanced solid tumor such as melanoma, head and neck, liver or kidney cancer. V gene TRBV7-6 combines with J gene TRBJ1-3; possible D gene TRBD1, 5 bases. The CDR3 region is CASGHIDTIYF. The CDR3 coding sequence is TGTGCCAGCGGACACATAGACACCATATATTTT.